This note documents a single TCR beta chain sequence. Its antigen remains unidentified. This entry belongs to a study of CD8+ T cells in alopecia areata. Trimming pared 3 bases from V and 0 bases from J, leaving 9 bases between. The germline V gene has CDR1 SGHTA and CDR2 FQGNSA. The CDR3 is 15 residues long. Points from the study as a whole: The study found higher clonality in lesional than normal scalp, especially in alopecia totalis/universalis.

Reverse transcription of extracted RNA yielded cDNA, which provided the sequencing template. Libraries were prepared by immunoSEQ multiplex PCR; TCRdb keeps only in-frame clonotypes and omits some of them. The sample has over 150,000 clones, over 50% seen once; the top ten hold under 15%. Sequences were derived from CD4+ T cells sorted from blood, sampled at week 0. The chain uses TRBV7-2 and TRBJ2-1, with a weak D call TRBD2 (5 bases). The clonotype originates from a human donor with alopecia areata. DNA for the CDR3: TGTGCCAGCAGCTTGGTGGGGAGCTCCTACAATGAGCAGTTCTTC. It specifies CASSLVGSSYNEQFF.